This T cell receptor beta chain came from a study of CD8+ T cells in alopecia areata. Findings and limits, study-wide: Especially in alopecia totalis/universalis, lesional scalp showed greater clonality than normal scalp did.

This clone appeared a few times. What it binds is unknown. The CDR3 is 13 amino acids. Germline values: CDR1 GTSNPN, CDR2 SVGIG (reference sequence). Trimming cost V 2 bases and J 4 bases, with 9 bases left between them. Treatment given: oral pan-JAK inhibitor, 5-10 mg twice daily. RNA extraction and reverse transcription yielded cDNA as sequencing template. Using immunoSEQ multiplex PCR, the repertoire was profiled, and TCRdb retains in-frame clones only, with some absent. The sample has over 250,000 clones; about 60% are singletons. The chain links TRBV30 to TRBJ1-5, with D possibly matching TRBD1 (6 bases). The sequence was collected from a human donor with alopecia areata. Sequencing was performed on CD4+ T cells sorted from blood, taken around week 54, from a patient treated with tofacitinib. The CDR3 DNA follows: TGTGCCTGGAGTCACAGGGATAATCAGCCCCAGCATTTT. The encoded protein is CAWSHRDNQPQHF.